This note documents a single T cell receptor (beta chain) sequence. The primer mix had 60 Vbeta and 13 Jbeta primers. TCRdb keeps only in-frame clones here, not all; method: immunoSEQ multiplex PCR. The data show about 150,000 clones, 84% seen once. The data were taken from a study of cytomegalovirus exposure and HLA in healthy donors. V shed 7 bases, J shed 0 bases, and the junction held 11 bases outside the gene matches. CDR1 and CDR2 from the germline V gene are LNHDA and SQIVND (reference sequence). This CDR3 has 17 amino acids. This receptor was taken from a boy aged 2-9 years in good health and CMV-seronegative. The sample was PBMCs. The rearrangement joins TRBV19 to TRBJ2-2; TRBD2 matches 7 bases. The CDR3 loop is CASTLREGGANTGELFF. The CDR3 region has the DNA TGTGCCAGTACCCTAAGAGAGGGAGGGGCGAACACCGGGGAGCTGTTTTTT.